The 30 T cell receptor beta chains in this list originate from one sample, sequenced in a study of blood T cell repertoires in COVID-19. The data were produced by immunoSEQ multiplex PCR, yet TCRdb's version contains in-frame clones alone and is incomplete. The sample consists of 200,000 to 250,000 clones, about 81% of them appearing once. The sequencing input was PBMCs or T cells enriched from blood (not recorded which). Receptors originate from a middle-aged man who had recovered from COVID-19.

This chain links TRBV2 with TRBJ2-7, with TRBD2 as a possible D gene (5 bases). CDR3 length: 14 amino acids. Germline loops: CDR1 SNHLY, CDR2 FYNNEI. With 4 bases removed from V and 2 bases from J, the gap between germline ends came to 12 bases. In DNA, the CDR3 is TGTGCCAGCAGTGGGTCGGGGAATCCCTACGAGCAGTACTTC. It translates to CASSGSGNPYEQYF.

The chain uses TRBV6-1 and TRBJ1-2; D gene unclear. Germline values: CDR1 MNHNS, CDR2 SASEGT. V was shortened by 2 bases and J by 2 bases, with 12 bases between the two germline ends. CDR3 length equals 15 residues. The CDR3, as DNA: TGTGCCAGCAGTGAATACGGACGGGAAAACTATGGCTACACCTTC. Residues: CASSEYGRENYGYTF.

The CDR3 region is CASSLEQGGEQYF. As DNA, the CDR3 is TGTGCCAGCAGCTTAGAGCAGGGCGGCGAGCAGTACTTC. The chain is built from TRBV7-8 and TRBJ2-7; possible D gene TRBD1, 5 bases. Germline V gene lookup returns CDR1 SGHVS and CDR2 FQNEAQ. V was cut by 1 base and J by 6 bases, with 10 bases left in between. The CDR3 loop spans 13 amino acids.

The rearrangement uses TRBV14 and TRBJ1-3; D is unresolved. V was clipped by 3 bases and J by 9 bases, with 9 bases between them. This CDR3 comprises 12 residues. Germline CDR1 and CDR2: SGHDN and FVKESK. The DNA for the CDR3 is TGTGCCAGCAGCCAGCGGGCAAGCACCATATATTTT. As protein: CASSQRASTIYF. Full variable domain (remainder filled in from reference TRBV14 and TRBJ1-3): EAGVTQFPSHSVIEKGQTVTLRCDPISGHDNLYWYRRVMGKEIKFLLHFVKESKQDESGMPNNRFLAERTGGTYSTLKVQPAELEDSGVYFCASSQRASTIYFGEGSWLTVV.

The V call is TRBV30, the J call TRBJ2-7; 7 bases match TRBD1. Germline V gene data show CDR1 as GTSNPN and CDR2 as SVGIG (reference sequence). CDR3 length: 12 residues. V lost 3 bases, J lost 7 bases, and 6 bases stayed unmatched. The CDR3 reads CAWRDRAGEQYF. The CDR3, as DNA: TGTGCCTGGAGAGACAGGGCCGGGGAGCAGTACTTC.

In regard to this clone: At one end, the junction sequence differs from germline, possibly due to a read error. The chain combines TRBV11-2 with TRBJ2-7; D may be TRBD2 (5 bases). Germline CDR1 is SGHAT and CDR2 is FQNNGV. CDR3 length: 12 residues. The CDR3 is CASSFENTGKRF. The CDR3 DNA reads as TGTGCCAGCAGCTTTGAGAATACGGGGAAGCGCTTC. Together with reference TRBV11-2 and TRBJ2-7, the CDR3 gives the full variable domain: EAGVAQSPRYKIIEKRQSVAFWCNPISGHATLYWYQQILGQGPKLLIQFQNNGVVDDSQLPKDRFSAERLKGVDSTLKIQPAKLEDSAVYLCASSFENTGKRFGPGTRLTVT.

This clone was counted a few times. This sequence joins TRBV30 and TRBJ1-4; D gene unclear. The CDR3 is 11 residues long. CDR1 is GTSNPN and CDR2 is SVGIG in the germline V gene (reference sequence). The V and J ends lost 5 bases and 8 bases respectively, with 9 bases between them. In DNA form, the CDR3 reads TGTGCCTGGGAAGGAGGAGAAAAACTGTTTTTT. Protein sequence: CAWEGGEKLFF.

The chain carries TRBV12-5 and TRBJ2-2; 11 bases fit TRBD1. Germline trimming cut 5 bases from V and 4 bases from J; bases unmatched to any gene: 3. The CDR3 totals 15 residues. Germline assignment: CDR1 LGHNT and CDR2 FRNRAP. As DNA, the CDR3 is TGTGCTAGTGGTGGACAGGGGGCGAGCACCGGGGAGCTGTTTTTT. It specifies CASGGQGASTGELFF.

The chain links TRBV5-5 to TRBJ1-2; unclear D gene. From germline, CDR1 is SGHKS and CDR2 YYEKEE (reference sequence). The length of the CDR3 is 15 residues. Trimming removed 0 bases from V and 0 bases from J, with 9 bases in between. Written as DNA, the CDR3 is TGTGCCAGCAGCTTGGGGGCCAGAACTAACTATGGCTACACCTTC. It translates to CASSLGARTNYGYTF.

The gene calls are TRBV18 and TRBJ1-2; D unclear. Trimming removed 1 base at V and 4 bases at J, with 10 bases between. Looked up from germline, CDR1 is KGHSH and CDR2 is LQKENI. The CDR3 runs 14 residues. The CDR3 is CASSPRGDLYGYTF. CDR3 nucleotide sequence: TGTGCCAGCTCACCACGAGGAGACCTCTATGGCTACACCTTC.

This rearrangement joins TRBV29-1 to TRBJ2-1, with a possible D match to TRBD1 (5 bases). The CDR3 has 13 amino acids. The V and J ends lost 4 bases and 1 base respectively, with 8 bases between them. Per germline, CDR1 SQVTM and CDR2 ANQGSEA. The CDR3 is CSVAGQSYNEQFF. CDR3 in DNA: TGCAGCGTTGCAGGGCAGTCCTACAATGAGCAGTTCTTC.

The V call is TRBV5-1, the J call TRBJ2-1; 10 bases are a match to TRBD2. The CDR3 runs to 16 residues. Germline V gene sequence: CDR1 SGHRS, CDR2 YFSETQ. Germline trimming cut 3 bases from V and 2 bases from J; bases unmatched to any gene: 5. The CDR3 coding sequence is TGCGCCAGCAGCTCTAACAGCGGGAGGGCCTACAATGAGCAGTTCTTC. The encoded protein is CASSSNSGRAYNEQFF.

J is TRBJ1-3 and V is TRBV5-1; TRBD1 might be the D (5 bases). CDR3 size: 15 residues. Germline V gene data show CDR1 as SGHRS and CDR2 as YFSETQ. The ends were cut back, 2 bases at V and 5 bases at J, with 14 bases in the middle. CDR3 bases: TGCGCCAGCAGCTTTTTAGGGGAATTTAGAAACACCATATATTTT. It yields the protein CASSFLGEFRNTIYF.

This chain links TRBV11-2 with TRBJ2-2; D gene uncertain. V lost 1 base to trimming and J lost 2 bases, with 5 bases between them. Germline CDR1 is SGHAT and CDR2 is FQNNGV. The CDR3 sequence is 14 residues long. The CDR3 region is CASSLGVNTGELFF. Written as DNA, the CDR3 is TGTGCCAGCAGCTTAGGAGTTAACACCGGGGAGCTGTTTTTT. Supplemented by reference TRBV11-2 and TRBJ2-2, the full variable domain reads EAGVAQSPRYKIIEKRQSVAFWCNPISGHATLYWYQQILGQGPKLLIQFQNNGVVDDSQLPKDRFSAERLKGVDSTLKIQPAKLEDSAVYLCASSLGVNTGELFFGEGSRLTVL.

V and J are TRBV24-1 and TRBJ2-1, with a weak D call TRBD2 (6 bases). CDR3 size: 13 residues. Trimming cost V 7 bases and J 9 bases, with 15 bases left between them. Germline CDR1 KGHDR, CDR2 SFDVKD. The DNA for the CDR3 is TGTGCCACCAGAGGACTACCAACCGGTGAGCAGTTCTTC. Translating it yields CATRGLPTGEQFF.

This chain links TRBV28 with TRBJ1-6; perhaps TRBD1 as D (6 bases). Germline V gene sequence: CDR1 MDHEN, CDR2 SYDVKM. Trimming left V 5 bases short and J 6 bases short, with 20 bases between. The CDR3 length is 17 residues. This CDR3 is CASSRFTGSGSNSPLHF. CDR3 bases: TGTGCCAGCAGTCGTTTCACAGGGTCGGGCAGTAATTCACCCCTCCACTTT.

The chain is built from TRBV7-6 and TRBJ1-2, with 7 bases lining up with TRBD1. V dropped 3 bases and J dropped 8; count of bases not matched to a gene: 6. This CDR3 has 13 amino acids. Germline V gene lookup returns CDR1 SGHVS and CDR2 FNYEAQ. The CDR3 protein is CASSFEQGSGYTF. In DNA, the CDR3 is TGTGCCAGCAGCTTTGAACAGGGGAGCGGCTACACCTTC.

This chain's CDR3 is CASSQVDRGRGYTF. The CDR3 DNA reads as TGCGCCAGCAGCCAAGTAGACAGGGGGAGGGGCTACACCTTC. The rearrangement joins TRBV4-1 to TRBJ1-2; 9 nucleotides match TRBD1. The germline V gene has CDR1 MGHRA and CDR2 YSYEKL. The CDR3 loop spans 14 amino acids. J lost 8 bases, V lost 1 base, and 5 bases had no gene match.

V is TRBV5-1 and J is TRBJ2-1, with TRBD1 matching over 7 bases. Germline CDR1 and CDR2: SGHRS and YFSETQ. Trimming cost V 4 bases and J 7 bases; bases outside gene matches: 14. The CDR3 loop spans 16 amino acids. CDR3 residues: CASSGTLGGAGNEQFF. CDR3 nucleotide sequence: TGCGCCAGCAGCGGAACACTAGGGGGCGCAGGAAATGAGCAGTTCTTC.

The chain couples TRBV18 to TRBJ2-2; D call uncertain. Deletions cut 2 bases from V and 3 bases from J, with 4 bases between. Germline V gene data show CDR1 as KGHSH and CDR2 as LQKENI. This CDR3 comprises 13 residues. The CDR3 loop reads CASSPLDTGELFF. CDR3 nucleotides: TGTGCCAGCTCACCATTAGACACCGGGGAGCTGTTTTTT. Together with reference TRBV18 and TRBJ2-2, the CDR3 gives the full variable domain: NAGVMQNPRHLVRRRGQEARLRCSPMKGHSHVYWYRQLPEEGLKFMVYLQKENIIDESGMPKERFSAEFPKEGPSILRIQQVVRGDSAAYFCASSPLDTGELFFGEGSRLTVL.

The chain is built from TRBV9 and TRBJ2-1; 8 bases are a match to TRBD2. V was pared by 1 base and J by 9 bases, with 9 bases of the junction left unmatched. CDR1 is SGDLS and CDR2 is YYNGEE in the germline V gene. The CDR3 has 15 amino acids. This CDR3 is CASSVSSGSEGEQFF. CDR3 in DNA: TGTGCCAGCAGCGTATCGAGCGGGAGTGAGGGTGAGCAGTTCTTC.

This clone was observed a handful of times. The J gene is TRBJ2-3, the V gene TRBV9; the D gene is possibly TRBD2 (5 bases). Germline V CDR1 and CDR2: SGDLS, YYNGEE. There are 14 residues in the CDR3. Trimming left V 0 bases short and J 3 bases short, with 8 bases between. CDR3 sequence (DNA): TGTGCCAGCAGCGTAGCGGGGAGAACAGATACGCAGTATTTT. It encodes CASSVAGRTDTQYF.

CDR3 bases: TGTGCCAGCACCATTAGCGGGAGTATGGAGCAGTTCTTC. It specifies CASTISGSMEQFF. The rearrangement uses TRBV12-3 or TRBV12-4 and TRBJ2-1; the match to TRBD2 covers 9 bases. CDR3 length: 13 residues. Germline trimming cut 7 bases from V and 10 bases from J; bases unmatched to any gene: 8.

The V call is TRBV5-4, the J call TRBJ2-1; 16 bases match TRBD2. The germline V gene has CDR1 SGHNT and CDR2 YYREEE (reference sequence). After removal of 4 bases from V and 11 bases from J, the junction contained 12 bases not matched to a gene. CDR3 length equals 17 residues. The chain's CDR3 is CASSPRGLAGGPTKQFF. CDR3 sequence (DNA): TGTGCCAGCAGCCCCAGGGGACTAGCGGGAGGGCCTACGAAGCAGTTCTTC.

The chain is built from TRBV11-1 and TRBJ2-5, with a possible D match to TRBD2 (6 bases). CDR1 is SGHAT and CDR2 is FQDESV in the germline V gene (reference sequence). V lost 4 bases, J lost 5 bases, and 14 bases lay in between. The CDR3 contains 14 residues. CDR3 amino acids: CASSSRIAAETQYF. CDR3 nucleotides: TGTGCCAGCAGCTCCCGGATAGCGGCCGAGACCCAGTACTTC.

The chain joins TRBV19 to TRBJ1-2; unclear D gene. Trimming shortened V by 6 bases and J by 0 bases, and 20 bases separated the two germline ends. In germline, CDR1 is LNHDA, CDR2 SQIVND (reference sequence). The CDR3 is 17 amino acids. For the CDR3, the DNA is TGTGCCAGTAGCCTCTTGGGGAGGGTTCAAGCTAACTATGGCTACACCTTC. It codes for CASSLLGRVQANYGYTF.

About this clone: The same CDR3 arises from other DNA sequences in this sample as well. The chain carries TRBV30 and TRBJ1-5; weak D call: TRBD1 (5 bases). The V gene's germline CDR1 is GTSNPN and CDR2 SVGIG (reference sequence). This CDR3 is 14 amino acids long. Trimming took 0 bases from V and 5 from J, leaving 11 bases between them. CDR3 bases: TGTGCCTGGAGTGTTAGGAGGGGCGATCAGCCCCAGCATTTT. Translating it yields CAWSVRRGDQPQHF.

CDR3 protein: CASSFNPPGNTEAFF. Written as DNA, the CDR3 is TGTGCCAGCAGTTTTAATCCACCAGGGAACACTGAAGCTTTCTTT. The V call is TRBV27, the J call TRBJ1-1; no firm D call. Trimming took off 3 bases at V and 1 base at J, with 12 bases between the two ends. Per germline, CDR1 MNHEY and CDR2 SMNVEV (reference sequence). The CDR3 contains 15 residues.

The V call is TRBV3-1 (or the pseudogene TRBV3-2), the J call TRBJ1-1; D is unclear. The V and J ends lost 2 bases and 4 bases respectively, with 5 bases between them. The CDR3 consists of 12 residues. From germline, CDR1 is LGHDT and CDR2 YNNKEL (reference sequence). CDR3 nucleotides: TGTGCCAGCAGCCAACGAGGCACTGAAGCTTTCTTT. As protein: CASSQRGTEAFF.

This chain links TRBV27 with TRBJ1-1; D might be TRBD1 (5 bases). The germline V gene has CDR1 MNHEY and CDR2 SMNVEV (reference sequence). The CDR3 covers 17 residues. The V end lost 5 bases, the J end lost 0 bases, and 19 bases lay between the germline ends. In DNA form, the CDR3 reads TGTGCCAGCAGTCTTAGCCGGGGGAGCTTTTTGAACACTGAAGCTTTCTTT. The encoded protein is CASSLSRGSFLNTEAFF.